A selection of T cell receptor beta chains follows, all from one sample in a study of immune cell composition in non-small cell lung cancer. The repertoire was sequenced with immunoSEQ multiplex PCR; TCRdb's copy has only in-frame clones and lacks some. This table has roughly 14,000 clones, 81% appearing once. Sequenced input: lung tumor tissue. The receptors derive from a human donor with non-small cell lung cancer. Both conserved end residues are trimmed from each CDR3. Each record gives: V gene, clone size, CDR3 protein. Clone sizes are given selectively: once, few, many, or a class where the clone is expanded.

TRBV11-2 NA ASSLWGGHNEQF
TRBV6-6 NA ASSYEGNYFQTQY
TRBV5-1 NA ASSLGGVVDTQY
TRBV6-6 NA ASSLLFIGQEWY
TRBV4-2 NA ASSFLGAGGAYNEQF
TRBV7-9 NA ASTPSSGNYGYT
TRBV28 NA ASSFPPMTGGEETQY
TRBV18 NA ASSPRTGAEETQY
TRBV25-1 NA ASKTGGRDEQF
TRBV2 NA ASIRTSGTGETQY
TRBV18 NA ASSPPGLAGVGVYEQY
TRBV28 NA ASSLALSYNEQF
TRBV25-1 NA ASSDPFAVQETQY
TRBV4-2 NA ASSDEAGELF
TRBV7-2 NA ASSLANPGIGY
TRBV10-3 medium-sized AISESTQGRSYEQY
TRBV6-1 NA ATGEGIDGTDTQY
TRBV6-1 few ALRLRDRNTEAF
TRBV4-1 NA ASSQEGWGSSYNEQF
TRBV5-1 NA ASGPGTSGYEQY
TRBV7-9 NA ASKLGRRVTGELF
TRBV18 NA ASSPRTGGRGTDTQY
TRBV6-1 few ASNEGSGTYEQY
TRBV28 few ASSFLQGTDTQY
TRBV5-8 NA ASTLGGQGVGNEQF
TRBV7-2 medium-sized ASSLFSGGGQETQY
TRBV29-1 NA SVPGTSGITDTQY
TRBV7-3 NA ASSLGLEGGEQF
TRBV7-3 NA ASSLIGGRAGETQY
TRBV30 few AWSEEGSQPQH
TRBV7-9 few ASSHVQGGGSSYEQY
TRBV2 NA ASTDTNSNQPQH
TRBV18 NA ASSPGQEVSATQY
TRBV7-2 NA ASTESSYNEQF
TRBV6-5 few ASKRDFQNTGELF
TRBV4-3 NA ASSPSSHGERYEQY
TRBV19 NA ASRPRTGDTGELF
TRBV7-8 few ASSHGREETQY